These 7 T cell receptor beta chains originate from one sample sequenced in a study of cytomegalovirus exposure and HLA in healthy donors. Using immunoSEQ multiplex PCR, the repertoire was profiled, and TCRdb retains in-frame clones only, with some absent. This table holds about 160,000 clones, approximately 96% found once. Sequencing used PBMCs. The receptors derive from a woman aged 18-30 years in good health and CMV-seronegative.

Note on this clone: Its ends do not fully match the called genes, so a read error is possible. In DNA form, the CDR3 reads TGTGCTAGCATCCCTGGGCGGGGGGGCTCCTACAATGAGCAGTTCTTC. This codes for CASIPGRGGSYNEQFF. V is TRBV7-7 and J is TRBJ2-1, with 9 nucleotides matching TRBD2. The CDR3 has 16 residues. Germline assignment: CDR1 SSHAT and CDR2 FNYEAQ (reference sequence). The variable domain in full, with the rest retrieved from reference TRBV7-7 and TRBJ2-1, is GAGVSQSPRYKVTKRGQDVTLRCDPISSHATLYWYQQALGQGPEFLTYFNYEAQPDKSGLPSDRFSAERPEGSISTLTIQRTEQRDSAMYRCASIPGRGGSYNEQFFGPGTRLTVL.

This clone was observed once. The V call is TRBV7-2, the J call TRBJ1-2; no clear D gene. This CDR3 has 13 residues. V was clipped by 2 bases and J by 8 bases, with 12 bases between them. Germline CDR1 SGHTA, CDR2 FQGNSA. CDR3 region: CASSLWAERGYTF. CDR3 DNA sequence: TGTGCCAGCAGCTTATGGGCTGAAAGGGGCTACACCTTC. Full variable domain (missing parts from reference TRBV7-2 and TRBJ1-2): GAGVSQSPSNKVTEKGKDVELRCDPISGHTALYWYRQSLGQGLEFLIYFQGNSAPDKSGLPSDRFSAERTGGSVSTLTIQRTQQEDSAVYLCASSLWAERGYTFGSGTRLTVV.

The rearrangement uses TRBV27 and TRBJ1-1, with TRBD1 as a possible D gene (5 bases). The CDR3 loop spans 15 amino acids. V shed 5 bases and J shed 2 bases, with 15 bases lying between them. Germline V gene sequence: CDR1 MNHEY, CDR2 SMNVEV (reference sequence). This CDR3 reads CASSPGGRVNTEAFF. The DNA for the CDR3 is TGTGCCAGCAGTCCGGGGGGAAGGGTAAACACTGAAGCTTTCTTT.

The CDR3 spells CASSQGAPPYGYTF. As DNA, the CDR3 is TGTGCCAGCAGCCAGGGGGCACCTCCCTATGGCTACACCTTC. V is TRBV9 and J is TRBJ1-2; 8 positions match TRBD1. The CDR3 sequence is 14 residues long. Germline V lookup: CDR1 SGDLS, CDR2 YYNGEE. Trimming cost V 4 bases and J 4 bases; bases outside gene matches: 6.

This clone was seen just once. The rearrangement links TRBV19 to TRBJ2-1; D ambiguous. The V gene lost 3 bases and the J gene lost 9 bases, with 12 bases spanning the gap. Germline CDR1 is LNHDA and CDR2 is SQIVND (reference sequence). CDR3 length: 13 residues. The chain's CDR3 is CASSITSLSEQFF. Here the CDR3 DNA reads TGTGCCAGTAGTATTACCTCGCTAAGTGAGCAGTTCTTC. The entire variable domain, with the rest obtained from reference TRBV19 and TRBJ2-1, is as follows: DGGITQSPKYLFRKEGQNVTLSCEQNLNHDAMYWYRQDPGQGLRLIYYSQIVNDFQKGDIAEGYSVSREKKESFPLTVTSAQKNPTAFYLCASSITSLSEQFFGPGTRLTVL.

This clone was recorded once. The chain carries TRBV4-1 and TRBJ1-2; D may be TRBD1 (6 bases). The CDR3 loop spans 19 amino acids. V lost 3 bases and J 4 bases, leaving 27 bases between the germline ends. Per germline, CDR1 MGHRA and CDR2 YSYEKL. The CDR3 protein is CASSHDGGGKDRFLYGYTF. The CDR3 DNA is TGCGCCAGCAGCCATGACGGTGGGGGAAAAGACAGGTTCCTCTATGGCTACACCTTC.

This clone was seen once. The chain is built from TRBV6-5 and TRBJ1-2; 11 bases are shared with TRBD1. Germline assignment: CDR1 MNHEY and CDR2 SVGAGI. The V segment lost 5 bases and the J segment 6 bases; nucleotides outside the gene matches: 5. The CDR3 consists of 14 residues. CDR3 sequence (DNA): TGTGCCAGCAGTCAAGTGGACAGGGGGCATGGCTACACCTTC. Protein product: CASSQVDRGHGYTF.